The clone carrying this T cell receptor beta chain has a handful of counts. These data belong to a study of blood T cells in healthy people across ages. Germline CDR1 and CDR2: SGHVS and FQNEAQ. The CDR3 covers 16 residues. V gave up 1 base and J gave up 4 bases, with 13 bases separating them. Primed by a sample-barcoded 5' primer and a J-beta primer mix, a second PCR proceeded for about 7 to 11 cycles. TCRdb recomputed calls from the 5' RACE reads with MiXCR, one row per CDR3 protein. Seen here are approximately 580,000 distinct CDR3 sequences, 24% observed once, and the top ten hold roughly 9%. These same data were also listed under a study on T cells of mothers and their children.

This receptor was obtained from a boy under 18 in good health. The rearrangement uses TRBV7-8 and TRBJ1-4, with D maybe TRBD1 (5 bases). Sequencing used blood. CDR3 amino acids: CASSLGRQSSNEKLFF. The CDR3 nucleotides are TGTGCCAGCAGCTTAGGGAGACAGTCCAGTAATGAAAAACTGTTTTTT.